The source of this TCR beta chain is a study of T cells in Graves' hyperthyroidism and ophthalmopathy. Findings of the study overall: Blood also showed most of the thyroid clonotypes that were expanded above 0.001. Ophthalmopathy, which appeared later, was predicted by the model a median approximately 6.7 months before onset.

This clonotype was seen a handful of times. Antigen specificity is unknown. The CDR3 has 17 residues. Germline V gene data show CDR1 as MNHNS and CDR2 as SASEGT. Trimming stripped 6 bases from V and 2 bases from J, with 20 bases between. The CDR3 regions of TCR beta were amplified from RNA transcripts. Primed by the HTBI set, a first-round RT-PCR was run on the TCR CDR3. TCRdb called the multiplex PCR reads again in MiXCR, with one record for every CDR3 protein. The table lists about 500,000 distinct CDR3 sequences, 15% to 20% of them singletons. What was sequenced was blood. The clonotype comes from a woman aged 25-40 years with Graves' ophthalmopathy. This chain uses TRBV6-1 with TRBJ1-5; no reliable D call. CDR3 amino acids: CASSPLVESGGNQPQHF. CDR3 sequence (DNA): TGTGCCAGCAGCCCCTTAGTAGAGTCTGGAGGCAATCAGCCCCAGCATTTT.